The 29 T cell receptor beta chains given below trace back to one sample, sequenced in a study of brain T cells in children with intractable seizures. The sequenced cases were selected for having the highest brain T cell transcript signatures. Generated by immunoSEQ multiplex PCR, the TCRdb table keeps only in-frame clones and is missing some. The data show under 4,500 clones, about 73% seen once. This specimen consisted of resected brain tissue, obtained at surgery. The source of these receptors is a girl aged 2 to 9 with Rasmussen encephalitis and intractable seizures.

This clone was found once. V is TRBV2 and J is TRBJ2-1; no firm D call. The ends were cut back, 7 bases at V and 6 bases at J, with 10 bases in the middle. There are 12 residues in the CDR3. The germline gives CDR1 SNHLY, CDR2 FYNNEI. As DNA, the CDR3 is TGTGCCAGCACCATACAGCTCAATGAGCAGTTCTTC. This sequence encodes CASTIQLNEQFF.

This clone was counted a single time. V gene TRBV4-1 combines with J gene TRBJ2-1; 12 bases map to TRBD2. J lost 6 bases, V lost 1 base, and 7 bases had no gene match. Germline assignment: CDR1 MGHRA and CDR2 YSYEKL. This CDR3 region has 17 residues. CDR3: CASSQAMTSGGVNEQFF. In nucleotides, the CDR3 is TGCGCCAGCAGCCAAGCCATGACTAGCGGGGGAGTCAATGAGCAGTTCTTC.

CDR3 protein: CASSARTYLADLLGSYEQYF. The CDR3 nucleotides are TGTGCCAGCAGTGCCCGGACGTACCTAGCGGATCTCCTTGGCTCCTACGAGCAGTACTTC. The gene calls are TRBV6-1 and TRBJ2-7, with TRBD2 matching over 7 bases. Germline CDR1 reads MNHNS; CDR2 reads SASEGT. Trimming took 4 bases from V and 0 from J; bases not matched to a gene: 21. This CDR3 comprises 20 residues.

The J gene is TRBJ1-2, the V gene TRBV21-1. TRBV21-1 is recorded as a pseudogene. The CDR3 loop spans 16 amino acids. CDR3 bases: TGTGCCAGCAGCGGGATCGACAATACCCTCCACTATGGCTACACCTTC. Its protein product is CASSGIDNTLHYGYTF.

This clone was picked up a small number of times. The rearrangement joins TRBV6-5 to TRBJ2-3; no definite D call. V was cut by 4 bases and J by 5 bases, with 13 bases left in between. This CDR3 spans 14 amino acids. Germline CDR1 reads MNHEY; CDR2 reads SVGAGI. CDR3 coding DNA: TGTGCCAGCAGTTTTGTTCTAGGCCAAGATACGCAGTATTTT. It yields the protein CASSFVLGQDTQYF.

The V call is TRBV19, the J call TRBJ2-2; D possibly corresponds to TRBD1 (6 bases). Between the trimmed V and J ends, which lost 7 bases and 0 bases, there was a span of 15 bases. The CDR3 consists of 16 residues. Germline CDR1 is LNHDA and CDR2 is SQIVND (reference sequence). The CDR3 region is CASTFLGQTNTGELFF. The CDR3 DNA sequence: TGTGCCAGTACCTTCCTAGGACAGACGAACACCGGGGAGCTGTTTTTT.

This rearrangement joins TRBV27 to TRBJ2-7; D unresolved. This CDR3 has 11 residues. Per the germline V gene, CDR1 is MNHEY and CDR2 is SMNVEV (reference sequence). V lost 6 bases and J 4 bases, leaving 7 bases between the germline ends. The CDR3 bases are TGTGCCAGCAGGTCCGGGTACGAGCAGTACTTC. Translating it yields CASRSGYEQYF.

This clone has a handful of counts. V is TRBV11-2 and J is TRBJ2-1, with 7 positions matching TRBD1. The CDR3 spans 17 residues. V lost 5 bases, J lost 8 bases, and 18 bases stayed unmatched. Germline lookup yields CDR1 SGHAT and CDR2 FQNNGV. This CDR3 reads CASSLTGSGTGLDEQFF. In DNA, the CDR3 is TGTGCCAGCAGCCTGACAGGGTCTGGAACGGGGTTGGATGAGCAGTTCTTC.

The chain carries TRBV4-2 and TRBJ2-3, with D possibly matching TRBD2 (6 bases). CDR1 and CDR2 from the germline V gene are LGHNA and YNFKEQ. This CDR3 is 14 amino acids long. Trimming took off 0 bases at V and 3 bases at J, with 7 bases between the two ends. The CDR3 region is CASSQELATDTQYF. The CDR3 nucleotides are TGTGCCAGCAGCCAAGAGCTAGCGACAGATACGCAGTATTTT.

This rearrangement joins TRBV7-2 to TRBJ2-5; TRBD2 matches 8 bases. Germline values: CDR1 SGHTA, CDR2 FQGNSA. This CDR3 has 15 residues. Unmatched junction bases numbered 7, after V lost 5 bases and J lost 2 bases. The CDR3 sequence: CASSVLRGGQETQYF. Written as DNA, the CDR3 is TGTGCCAGCAGCGTGCTTCGGGGGGGGCAAGAGACCCAGTACTTC.

This clone is a singleton in its sample. V and J are TRBV30 and TRBJ2-3; D might be TRBD2 (5 bases). Looked up from germline, CDR1 is GTSNPN and CDR2 is SVGIG (reference sequence). The V end was cut by 0 bases, the J end by 4 bases, with 17 bases between. This CDR3 is 16 amino acids long. For the CDR3, the DNA is TGTGCCTGGAGTGTCTACAGAATTGGGAGTTCAGATACGCAGTATTTT. It is translated as CAWSVYRIGSSDTQYF.

The chain has TRBV4-2 and TRBJ2-7; 7 positions agree with TRBD2. The CDR3 sequence is 16 residues long. Germline trimming cut 4 bases from V and 4 bases from J; bases unmatched to any gene: 13. Per the germline V gene, CDR1 is LGHNA and CDR2 is YNFKEQ. The CDR3 DNA is TGTGCCAGCAGCCCCGGGAGGTCGGGAGGTTGGTACGAGCAGTACTTC. This codes for CASSPGRSGGWYEQYF.

This clone was seen more than once but under ten times. Other DNA sequences from this sample encode an identical CDR3 as well. The chain joins TRBV9 to TRBJ1-5, with 9 bases aligning to TRBD1. The J segment lost 0 bases and the V segment lost 5 bases, leaving 6 bases of the junction unmatched. Germline CDR1 and CDR2: SGDLS and YYNGEE. This CDR3 is 16 amino acids long. The CDR3 sequence is CASSTGTGNSNQPQHF. The DNA for the CDR3 is TGTGCCAGCAGTACCGGGACAGGGAATAGCAATCAGCCCCAGCATTTT.

This sequence joins TRBV5-1 and TRBJ2-1, with 7 bases matching TRBD2. The CDR3 is made up of 14 amino acids. V shed 6 bases and J 3 bases; nucleotides not matched to a gene: 6. Germline V CDR1 and CDR2: SGHRS, YFSETQ. The CDR3 DNA reads as TGCGCCAGCATTTTAGCGGGTTTCTACAATGAGCAGTTCTTC. Amino acids: CASILAGFYNEQFF.

This chain uses TRBV5-4 with TRBJ1-1; weak D call: TRBD1 (5 bases). The CDR3 totals 15 residues. The V and J ends lost 0 bases and 3 bases respectively, with 12 bases between them. Looked up from germline, CDR1 is SGHNT and CDR2 is YYREEE (reference sequence). The CDR3 here is CASSLGSGRYTEAFF. As DNA, the CDR3 is TGTGCCAGCAGCTTGGGGTCAGGGAGGTACACTGAAGCTTTCTTT.

The chain has TRBV6-5 and TRBJ1-5; TRBD1 agrees at 9 bases. The V segment lost 6 bases and the J segment 7 bases; nucleotides outside the gene matches: 10. Germline lookup yields CDR1 MNHEY and CDR2 SVGAGI. The CDR3 totals 15 residues. CDR3 in amino acids: CASSPGQGGGQPQHF. The CDR3 coding sequence is TGTGCCAGCAGCCCGGGACAGGGAGGCGGACAGCCCCAGCATTTT.

CDR3 amino acids: CASQRGLGETQYF. Written as DNA, the CDR3 is TGTGCCAGCCAGCGGGGGCTCGGGGAGACCCAGTACTTC. This rearrangement joins TRBV9 to TRBJ2-5, with 8 bases lining up with TRBD2. The ends lost 7 bases at V and 5 bases at J; junction bases unmatched: 7. Germline-derived CDR1 and CDR2 are SGDLS and YYNGEE. CDR3 length: 13 amino acids. Combining the CDR3 with reference TRBV9 and TRBJ2-5 gives the whole variable domain DSGVTQTPKHLITATGQRVTLRCSPRSGDLSVYWYQQSLDQGLQFLIQYYNGEERAKGNILERFSAQQFPDLHSELNLSSLELGDSALYFCASQRGLGETQYFGPGTRLLVL.

The chain uses TRBV2 and TRBJ2-7, with D possibly TRBD2 on 5 matching bases. Germline assignment: CDR1 SNHLY and CDR2 FYNNEI. This CDR3 region has 13 residues. V lost 4 bases and J 3 bases, leaving 10 bases between the germline ends. The CDR3 sequence: CASSVEADYEQYF. The CDR3 nucleotides read TGTGCCAGCAGTGTGGAGGCTGACTACGAGCAGTACTTC.

J is TRBJ1-1 and V is TRBV5-4, with 8 bases lining up with TRBD1. CDR3 length: 16 residues. V gave up 4 bases and J gave up 4 bases; unmatched junction bases: 12. The V gene's germline CDR1 is SGHNT and CDR2 YYREEE (reference sequence). CDR3 in DNA: TGTGCCAGCAGCCCCCCGGTCAGGGGGCTGGGCACTGAAGCTTTCTTT. It codes for CASSPPVRGLGTEAFF.

The rearrangement uses TRBV19 and TRBJ1-5, with 9 positions matching TRBD1. Germline CDR1 and CDR2: LNHDA and SQIVND (reference sequence). The junction had 2 bases not matched to a gene; V was cut back by 6 bases and J by 2 bases. CDR3 size: 14 residues. The CDR3 is CASSRTGGNQPQHF. CDR3 DNA sequence: TGTGCCAGTAGCCGGACAGGGGGCAATCAGCCCCAGCATTTT.

The chain uses TRBV3-1 (or the pseudogene TRBV3-2) and TRBJ2-7; no firm D call. The germline V and J ends were trimmed by 6 bases and 3 bases, with 6 bases remaining between them. CDR3 length equals 11 residues. Per the germline V gene, CDR1 is LGHDT and CDR2 is YNNKEL (reference sequence). CDR3 DNA sequence: TGTGCCAGCAGTAGGGACTACGAGCAGTACTTC. Protein: CASSRDYEQYF.

V and J are TRBV19 and TRBJ1-5; possibly TRBD1 for D (6 bases). Trimming left V 5 bases short and J 6 bases short, with 17 bases between. Germline loops: CDR1 LNHDA, CDR2 SQIVND (reference sequence). The CDR3 sequence is 15 residues long. In DNA form, the CDR3 reads TGTGCCAGTAGTTCCTCAGGGGAGGCGTTTCAGCCCCAGCATTTT. Encoded protein: CASSSSGEAFQPQHF.

J is TRBJ1-1 and V is TRBV5-1, with D maybe TRBD1 (6 bases). V shed 4 bases and J shed 0 bases, with 10 bases lying between them. From germline, CDR1 is SGHRS and CDR2 YFSETQ. The CDR3 length is 14 residues. CDR3 region: CASSGDTLNTEAFF. CDR3 nucleotide sequence: TGCGCCAGCAGCGGGGACACCCTGAACACTGAAGCTTTCTTT.

V gene TRBV21-1 combines with J gene TRBJ2-2; the D call in the table, TRBD1, was not verified against the DNA. TRBV21-1 is a documented pseudogene. The CDR3 extends over 17 amino acids. The CDR3 nucleotides are TGTGCCAGCAGGCTCAATATACAGGGGTCGGGCACCGGGGAGCTGTTTTTT. It translates to CASRLNIQGSGTGELFF.

This clone was seen a handful of times. The chain joins TRBV4-1 to TRBJ1-1, with TRBD1 as a possible D gene (5 bases). With 1 base removed from V and 1 base from J, the gap between germline ends came to 10 bases. This CDR3 contains 15 residues. From germline, CDR1 is MGHRA and CDR2 YSYEKL. CDR3 loop: CASSQATQGNTEAFF. As DNA, the CDR3 is TGCGCCAGCAGCCAAGCGACCCAGGGGAACACTGAAGCTTTCTTT.

The rearrangement joins TRBV11-3 to TRBJ2-1; possibly TRBD2 for D (6 bases). CDR1 SGHNT and CDR2 YENEEA come from the germline V gene. The length of the CDR3 is 15 residues. Trimming removed 2 bases at V and 9 bases at J, with 17 bases between. CDR3 sequence: CASSLRGGGTGEQFF. The CDR3 DNA is TGTGCCAGCAGCTTAAGGGGAGGAGGAACGGGTGAGCAGTTCTTC.

The chain uses TRBV19 and TRBJ1-1, with D maybe TRBD1 (6 bases). This CDR3 is built from 16 residues. Germline CDR1 is LNHDA and CDR2 is SQIVND (reference sequence). Trimming shortened V by 4 bases and J by 5 bases, and 20 bases separated the two germline ends. The CDR3 sequence is CASSSPGAVSRTEAFF. CDR3 coding DNA: TGTGCCAGTAGTAGTCCAGGGGCCGTCTCTAGGACTGAAGCTTTCTTT.

This rearrangement joins TRBV18 to TRBJ1-5, with a weak D call TRBD1 (6 bases). CDR1 KGHSH and CDR2 LQKENI come from the germline V gene. CDR3 length: 18 residues. V lost 3 bases and J 2 bases, leaving 20 bases between the germline ends. CDR3 protein: CASSPRSTGNLGNQPQHF. The CDR3 nucleotides are TGTGCCAGCTCACCGAGATCAACAGGGAATCTAGGCAATCAGCCCCAGCATTTT.

The chain recombines TRBV2 with TRBJ1-2; D unresolved. The CDR3 sequence is 14 residues long. Germline loops: CDR1 SNHLY, CDR2 FYNNEI. V lost 7 bases and J lost 1, with 13 bases in between. CDR3 bases: TGTGCCAGCACCTACAGAACGGTTAACTATGGCTACACCTTC. Translated: CASTYRTVNYGYTF.